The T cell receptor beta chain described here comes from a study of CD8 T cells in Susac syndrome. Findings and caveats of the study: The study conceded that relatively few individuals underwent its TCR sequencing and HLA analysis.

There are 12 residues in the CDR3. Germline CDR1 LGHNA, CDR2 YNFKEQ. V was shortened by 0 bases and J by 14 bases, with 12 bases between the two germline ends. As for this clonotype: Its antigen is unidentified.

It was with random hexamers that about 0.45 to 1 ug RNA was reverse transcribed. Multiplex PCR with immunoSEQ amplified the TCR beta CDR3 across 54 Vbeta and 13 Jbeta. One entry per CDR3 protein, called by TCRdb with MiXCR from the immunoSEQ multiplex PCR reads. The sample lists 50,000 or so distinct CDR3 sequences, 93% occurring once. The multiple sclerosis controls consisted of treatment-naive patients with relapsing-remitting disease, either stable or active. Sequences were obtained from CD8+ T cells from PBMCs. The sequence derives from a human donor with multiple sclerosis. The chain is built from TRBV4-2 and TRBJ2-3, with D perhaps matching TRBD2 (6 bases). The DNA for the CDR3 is TGTGCCAGCAGCCAAGAGGACTACGTAAGGTATTTT. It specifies CASSQEDYVRYF.